These 25 T cell receptor beta chains share one sample of origin, sequenced in a study of cytomegalovirus exposure and HLA in healthy donors. The repertoire was sequenced with immunoSEQ multiplex PCR; TCRdb's copy has only in-frame clones and lacks some. The table lists approximately 81,000 clones, 90% to 95% of them singletons. Sequences were obtained from PBMCs. The source of these receptors is a young man in good health and CMV-seronegative.

The V gene is TRBV7-9, the J gene TRBJ2-3, with D possibly matching TRBD1 (6 bases). In germline, CDR1 is SEHNR, CDR2 FQNEAQ (reference sequence). The CDR3 covers 14 residues. The V gene lost 5 bases and the J gene lost 0 bases, with 9 bases spanning the gap. The DNA for the CDR3 is TGTGCCAGCAGCGGGGGCCTAAGCACAGATACGCAGTATTTT. Translating it yields CASSGGLSTDTQYF.

This rearrangement joins TRBV15 to TRBJ1-1; no clear D gene. V was cut by 0 bases and J by 2 bases, with 4 bases left in between. CDR1 is LNHNV, CDR2 YYDKDF, per germline (reference sequence). The CDR3 has 13 amino acids. The CDR3 DNA reads TGTGCCACCAGCAGAGAGCTAAACACTGAAGCTTTCTTT. Translation gives CATSRELNTEAFF.

This sequence joins TRBV6-6 and TRBJ1-5, with TRBD1 as a possible D gene (5 bases). V dropped 6 bases and J dropped 0 bases, with 12 bases sitting between them. The germline V gene encodes CDR1 MNHNY and CDR2 SVGAGI (reference sequence). CDR3 length: 15 amino acids. DNA for the CDR3: TGTGCCAGCAGGGACGGGACTGCTAGCAATCAGCCCCAGCATTTT. This translates into CASRDGTASNQPQHF.

The chain joins TRBV28 to TRBJ2-1, with D maybe TRBD1 (7 bases). The CDR3 loop spans 14 amino acids. CDR1 and CDR2 from the germline V gene are MDHEN and SYDVKM. Trimming took off 4 bases at V and 14 bases at J, with 21 bases between the two ends. This CDR3 is CASSSISGQEGEFF. The CDR3 DNA is TGTGCCAGCAGTTCTATTAGCGGACAGGAGGGGGAGTTCTTC. The full variable domain, rest sourced from reference TRBV28 and TRBJ2-1, is DVKVTQSSRYLVKRTGEKVFLECVQDMDHENMFWYRQDPGLGLRLIYFSYDVKMKEKGDIPEGYSVSREKKERFSLILESASTNQTSMYLCASSSISGQEGEFFGPGTRLTVL.

This chain joins TRBV27 and TRBJ1-6; D ambiguous. Between the trimmed V and J ends, which lost 3 bases and 7 bases, there was a span of 16 bases. CDR3 length equals 16 residues. CDR1 and CDR2 (germline): MNHEY, SMNVEV (reference sequence). The CDR3 spells CASSFLSPSLNSPLHF. DNA for the CDR3: TGTGCCAGCAGTTTCCTCTCCCCGAGCCTCAATTCACCCCTCCACTTT.

The rearrangement uses TRBV25-1 and TRBJ2-7, with D possibly being TRBD2 (5 bases). V lost 8 bases, J lost 0 bases, and 8 bases lay in between. The CDR3 is 12 residues long. In germline, CDR1 is MGHDK, CDR2 SYGVNS. CDR3: CASRDPSYEQYF. DNA for the CDR3: TGTGCCAGCCGGGATCCCTCCTACGAGCAGTACTTC.

The chain couples TRBV9 to TRBJ1-1; tentatively, D is TRBD1 (6 bases). Per the germline V gene, CDR1 is SGDLS and CDR2 is YYNGEE. The length of the CDR3 is 13 residues. V was clipped by 0 bases and J by 4 bases, with 7 bases between them. CDR3 region: CASSVEGGTEAFF. As DNA, the CDR3 is TGTGCCAGCAGCGTAGAAGGGGGCACTGAAGCTTTCTTT.

This chain uses TRBV7-2 with TRBJ1-4; possible D gene TRBD1, 6 bases. The CDR3 extends over 15 amino acids. Germline V lookup: CDR1 SGHTA, CDR2 FQGNSA. V was trimmed by 1 base and J by 6 bases, leaving 12 bases between them. The CDR3 spells CASSLVAGGHEKLFF. DNA for the CDR3: TGTGCCAGCAGCTTAGTTGCGGGGGGCCATGAAAAACTGTTTTTT.

This clone was found a few times. This chain connects TRBV2 to TRBJ2-2; D may be TRBD2 (5 bases). This CDR3 has 12 amino acids. Germline loops: CDR1 SNHLY, CDR2 FYNNEI. V shed 7 bases and J shed 4 bases, with 7 bases lying between them. The DNA of the CDR3 is TGTGCCAGCAAGCGGACCACCGGGGAGCTGTTTTTT. Its protein product is CASKRTTGELFF.

This chain uses TRBV20-1 with TRBJ2-4, with no clear D. CDR1 is DFQATT and CDR2 is SNEGSKA in the germline V gene (reference sequence). The CDR3 has 11 residues. The V end was cut by 4 bases, the J end by 8 bases, with 9 bases between. The CDR3 DNA sequence: TGCAGTGCTACCGACGGGTACATTCAGTACTTC. Translation gives CSATDGYIQYF.

This clone occurred once. The chain recombines TRBV9 with TRBJ2-2; TRBD1 matches at 7 bases. Germline lookup yields CDR1 SGDLS and CDR2 YYNGEE. This CDR3 region has 16 residues. The V segment lost 2 bases and the J segment 2 bases; nucleotides outside the gene matches: 6. CDR3 sequence: CASSVETGVNTGELFF. The CDR3 nucleotides read TGTGCCAGCAGCGTGGAAACAGGGGTTAACACCGGGGAGCTGTTTTTT.

The chain has TRBV11-3 and TRBJ2-1; D gene unclear. V lost 4 bases to trimming and J lost 8 bases, with 12 bases between them. The CDR3 runs 13 residues. Germline V gene sequence: CDR1 SGHNT, CDR2 YENEEA. CDR3 sequence: CASSSLEKDEQFF. The CDR3 bases are TGTGCCAGCAGCTCCCTGGAGAAGGATGAGCAGTTCTTC.

This chain joins TRBV6-5 and TRBJ2-1; 11 positions match TRBD2. Looked up from germline, CDR1 is MNHEY and CDR2 is SVGAGI. V was pared by 6 bases and J by 7 bases, with 8 bases of the junction left unmatched. This CDR3 has 15 amino acids. The CDR3 is CASRLSGGAGNEQFF. DNA of the CDR3: TGTGCCAGCAGACTTAGCGGGGGGGCGGGGAATGAGCAGTTCTTC.

The rearrangement uses TRBV6-4 and TRBJ2-1, with TRBD2 as a possible D gene (5 bases). Germline loops: CDR1 MRHNA, CDR2 SNTAGT. Between the trimmed V and J ends, which lost 3 bases and 10 bases, there was a span of 13 bases. CDR3 length equals 13 residues. The chain's CDR3 is CASSESGPGEQFF. The CDR3 DNA sequence: TGTGCCAGCAGTGAGTCTGGGCCGGGAGAGCAGTTCTTC.

V gene TRBV10-3 combines with J gene TRBJ1-4; D is possibly TRBD1 (5 bases). Trimming removed 6 bases at V and 4 bases at J, with 12 bases between. CDR1 and CDR2 from the germline V gene are ENHRY and SYGVKD. This CDR3 has 14 amino acids. The CDR3 loop reads CAIRGTGYNEKLFF. In DNA, the CDR3 is TGTGCCATCAGGGGAACAGGTTATAATGAAAAACTGTTTTTT.

The chain carries TRBV18 and TRBJ1-5; 7 nucleotides line up with TRBD1. Germline-derived CDR1 and CDR2 are KGHSH and LQKENI. This CDR3 is built from 15 residues. V shed 6 bases and J 7 bases; nucleotides not matched to a gene: 12. CDR3 in amino acids: CASSDLEGASQPQHF. DNA for the CDR3: TGTGCCAGCTCGGATCTCGAGGGGGCTTCCCAGCCCCAGCATTTT.

The rearrangement links TRBV4-3 to TRBJ2-2; 7 nucleotides line up with TRBD1. The germline V gene encodes CDR1 LGHNA and CDR2 YSLEER. The CDR3 loop spans 16 amino acids. Germline trimming cut 3 bases from V and 5 bases from J; bases unmatched to any gene: 9. The chain's CDR3 is CASSHGEGRGTGELFF. The CDR3 DNA reads TGCGCCAGCAGCCATGGAGAAGGCAGGGGGACCGGGGAGCTGTTTTTT.

Only one count was recorded for this clone. The CDR3 nucleotides read TGTGCCAGCTCACCGTACGGTCTGGACAATGAGCAGTTCTTC. It is translated as CASSPYGLDNEQFF. This chain connects TRBV18 to TRBJ2-1; D unresolved. The CDR3 runs 14 residues. V was cut by 3 bases and J by 5 bases, with 11 bases left in between. CDR1 and CDR2 (germline): KGHSH, LQKENI.

V gene TRBV4-1 combines with J gene TRBJ2-1, with TRBD1 matching 8 bases. V lost 6 bases, J lost 2 bases, and 9 bases stayed unmatched. CDR1 is MGHRA and CDR2 is YSYEKL in the germline V gene. The CDR3 consists of 16 residues. CDR3 sequence reads: CASRRLGQETYNEQFF. CDR3 bases: TGCGCCAGCAGAAGATTGGGACAGGAAACCTACAATGAGCAGTTCTTC.

This rearrangement joins TRBV28 to TRBJ2-7; 10 bases are a match to TRBD1. The CDR3 consists of 13 residues. Germline V gives CDR1 MDHEN, CDR2 SYDVKM. V lost 5 bases and J lost 4; bases outside the gene matches: 2. Here the CDR3 reads CASSGQGGYEQYF. The DNA for the CDR3 is TGTGCCAGCAGTGGACAGGGGGGTTACGAGCAGTACTTC. Based on the CDR3 plus reference TRBV28 and TRBJ2-7, the full variable domain is DVKVTQSSRYLVKRTGEKVFLECVQDMDHENMFWYRQDPGLGLRLIYFSYDVKMKEKGDIPEGYSVSREKKERFSLILESASTNQTSMYLCASSGQGGYEQYFGPGTRLTVT.

V is TRBV7-9 and J is TRBJ1-2; perhaps TRBD1 as D (5 bases). CDR3 length equals 14 residues. Germline values: CDR1 SEHNR, CDR2 FQNEAQ (reference sequence). V lost 0 bases, J lost 10 bases, and 15 bases lay in between. The DNA of the CDR3 is TGTGCCAGCAGCTTAGCCCCGTTGACCAGGGACTACACCTTC. Its translation: CASSLAPLTRDYTF.

The chain has TRBV7-9 and TRBJ2-7; tentatively, D is TRBD1 (6 bases). The CDR3 length is 15 residues. The germline V and J ends were trimmed by 5 bases and 4 bases, with 18 bases remaining between them. Germline V gene sequence: CDR1 SEHNR, CDR2 FQNEAQ (reference sequence). The CDR3 DNA follows: TGTGCCAGCAGCCTATCCCAGGGGTACGGTTACGAGCAGTACTTC. Protein product: CASSLSQGYGYEQYF.

This chain joins TRBV7-8 and TRBJ1-2, with 8 bases lining up with TRBD1. The J segment lost 4 bases and the V segment lost 1 base, leaving 2 bases of the junction unmatched. Germline V lookup: CDR1 SGHVS, CDR2 FQNEAQ. This CDR3 contains 14 residues. The CDR3: CASSLGTGPYGYTF. The CDR3, as DNA: TGTGCCAGCAGCTTAGGGACAGGGCCCTATGGCTACACCTTC.

CDR3 bases: TGCGCCAGCAGCCAAAACCTAGCGGATGGCACAGATACGCAGTATTTT. It specifies CASSQNLADGTDTQYF. The genes are TRBV4-1 and TRBJ2-3; 7 bases align to TRBD2. CDR1 and CDR2 from the germline V gene are MGHRA and YSYEKL. The CDR3 has 16 amino acids. The V and J ends lost 2 bases and 1 base, in that order; junction bases with no gene match: 6.

The V call is TRBV19, the J call TRBJ2-7; 10 nucleotides align to TRBD2. Germline assignment: CDR1 LNHDA and CDR2 SQIVND (reference sequence). V was pared by 11 bases and J by 4 bases, with 17 bases of the junction left unmatched. CDR3 size: 16 residues. The CDR3 coding sequence is TGTGCCGCCGGTTATAGGGTAGCGGGAGGTCGATACGAGCAGTACTTC. This gives the protein CAAGYRVAGGRYEQYF.